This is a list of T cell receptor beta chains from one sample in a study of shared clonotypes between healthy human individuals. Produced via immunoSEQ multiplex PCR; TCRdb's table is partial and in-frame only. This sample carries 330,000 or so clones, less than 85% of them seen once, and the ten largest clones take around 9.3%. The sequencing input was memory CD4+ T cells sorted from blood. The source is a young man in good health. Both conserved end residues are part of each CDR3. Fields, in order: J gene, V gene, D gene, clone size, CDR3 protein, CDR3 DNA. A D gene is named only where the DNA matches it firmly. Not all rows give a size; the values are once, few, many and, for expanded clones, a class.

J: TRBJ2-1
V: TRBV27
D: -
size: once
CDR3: CASSPERQAGFEQFF
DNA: TGTGCCAGCAGTCCAGAGCGGCAAGCTGGTTTCGAGCAGTTCTTC

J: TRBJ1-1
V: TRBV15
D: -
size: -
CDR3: CATSRTSVNTEAFF
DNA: TGTGCCACCAGCAGGACCAGCGTTAACACTGAAGCTTTCTTT

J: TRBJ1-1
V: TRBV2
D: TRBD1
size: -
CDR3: CASRDRGFEAFF
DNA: TGTGCCAGCAGGGACAGGGGTTTTGAAGCTTTCTTT

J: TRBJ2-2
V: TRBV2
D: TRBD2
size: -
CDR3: CASIAGRNTGELFF
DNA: TGTGCCAGCATAGCGGGCCGGAACACCGGGGAGCTGTTTTTT

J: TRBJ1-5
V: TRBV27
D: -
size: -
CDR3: CASSLMGRGGQPQHF
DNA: TGTGCCAGCAGTTTAATGGGTAGAGGTGGTCAGCCCCAGCATTTT

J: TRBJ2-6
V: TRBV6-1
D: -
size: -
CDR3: CASSELEGAGANVLTF
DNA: TGTGCCAGCAGTGAATTAGAGGGAGCCGGGGCCAACGTCCTGACTTTC

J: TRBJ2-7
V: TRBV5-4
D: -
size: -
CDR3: CASSLDSTYEQYF
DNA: TGTGCCAGCAGCTTGGACAGTACCTACGAGCAGTACTTC

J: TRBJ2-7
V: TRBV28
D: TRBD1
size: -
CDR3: CASSYRGRNYEQYF
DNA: TGTGCCAGCAGTTACAGGGGTCGAAACTACGAGCAGTACTTC

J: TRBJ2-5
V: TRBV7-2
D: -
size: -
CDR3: CASSPHRGTQYF
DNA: TGTGCCAGCAGCCCACACCGCGGGACCCAGTACTTC

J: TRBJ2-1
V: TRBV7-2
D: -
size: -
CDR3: CASRRGQGSHNEQFF
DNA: TGTGCCAGCAGAAGAGGGCAGGGCAGTCACAATGAGCAGTTCTTC

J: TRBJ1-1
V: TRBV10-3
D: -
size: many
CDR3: CAISGPGTKGLNTEAFF
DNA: TGTGCCATCAGTGGGCCCGGGACAAAAGGCCTGAACACTGAAGCTTTCTTT

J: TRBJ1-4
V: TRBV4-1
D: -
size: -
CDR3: CASSQGGMGDLEKLFF
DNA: TGCGCCAGCAGCCAAGGAGGTATGGGGGACTTAGAAAAACTGTTTTTT

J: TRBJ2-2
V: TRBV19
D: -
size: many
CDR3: CASRKRGGELFF
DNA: TGTGCCAGTAGAAAAAGAGGCGGGGAGCTGTTTTTT

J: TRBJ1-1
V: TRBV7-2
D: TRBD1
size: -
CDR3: CASSRAGGGTEAFF
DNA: TGTGCCAGCAGTCGAGCAGGGGGAGGCACTGAAGCTTTCTTT

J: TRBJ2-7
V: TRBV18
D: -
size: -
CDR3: CASSPEIGEQYF
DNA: TGTGCCAGCTCACCAGAAATAGGGGAGCAGTACTTC

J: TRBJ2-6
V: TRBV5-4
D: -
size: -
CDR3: CASSLFQGGAGANVLTF
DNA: TGTGCCAGCAGCTTGTTCCAGGGTGGGGCTGGGGCCAACGTCCTGACTTTC

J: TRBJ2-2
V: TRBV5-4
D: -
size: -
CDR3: CASSGDGTGELFF
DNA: TGTGCCAGCAGCGGCGACGGGACCGGGGAGCTGTTTTTT

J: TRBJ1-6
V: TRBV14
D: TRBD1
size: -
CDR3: CASSQMTGSNLHF
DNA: TGTGCCAGCAGCCAAATGACAGGGTCAAACCTCCACTTT

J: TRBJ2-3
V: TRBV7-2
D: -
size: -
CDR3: CASNPGTYSTDTQYF
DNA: TGTGCCAGCAATCCCGGGACTTACAGCACAGATACGCAGTATTTT

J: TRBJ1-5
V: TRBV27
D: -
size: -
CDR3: CASSLSVAGQPQHF
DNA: TGTGCCAGCAGTTTATCAGTGGCGGGTCAGCCCCAGCATTTT

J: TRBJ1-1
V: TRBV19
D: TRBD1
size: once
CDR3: CASSQGVGTEAFF
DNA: TGTGCCAGTAGCCAGGGGGTGGGCACTGAAGCTTTCTTT

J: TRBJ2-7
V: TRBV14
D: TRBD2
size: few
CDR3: CASSPRRAVRSGSYEQYF
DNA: TGTGCCAGCAGCCCCCGGCGAGCTGTGAGAAGCGGGAGCTACGAGCAGTACTTC

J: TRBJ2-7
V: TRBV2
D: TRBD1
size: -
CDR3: CASSVGPDRVYEQYF
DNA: TGTGCCAGCAGTGTTGGTCCGGACAGGGTCTACGAGCAGTACTTC

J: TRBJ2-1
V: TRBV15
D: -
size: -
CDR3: CATSRRTSPPNEQFF
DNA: TGTGCCACCAGCAGGAGAACTAGCCCACCCAATGAGCAGTTCTTC

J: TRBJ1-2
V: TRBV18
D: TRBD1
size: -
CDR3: CASSPRGQFYGYTF
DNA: TGTGCCAGCTCACCGCGGGGACAGTTCTATGGCTACACCTTC